This T cell receptor beta chain comes out of a study of blood T cell repertoires in COVID-19. V trimming: 4 bases; J trimming: 3 bases; junction bases outside the gene matches: 9. Germline CDR1 reads LNHDA; CDR2 reads SQIVND (reference sequence). The CDR3 covers 16 residues. In the source study's methods: Counts of nucleated cells, estimated from reference gene primer amplification, were obtained. Method: immunoSEQ multiplex PCR; TCRdb's copy keeps in-frame clones and lacks some. That table supplies the V and J calls and clone size; D and trimming were determined from the DNA. The sample lists roughly 130,000 clones; around 83% were seen once.

Sequenced: peripheral blood. The receptor was derived from a man aged 40-49 years with active or convalescent COVID-19. This chain connects TRBV19 to TRBJ2-4; 7 bases are shared with TRBD1. CDR3 in amino acids: CASSSTGARGKNIQYF. The CDR3 DNA is TGTGCCAGTAGTAGTACAGGGGCTCGGGGCAAAAACATTCAGTACTTC.